A single sample gave rise to the 31 T cell receptor beta chains below, sequenced in a study of human T cells and chemical hapten exposure. TCRdb analysed the RACE reads with MiXCR anew, one entry per CDR3 protein. The profile shows about 380,000 distinct CDR3 sequences, roughly 5.3% of them singletons. Time point denoted: pre-sensitization, week 0. The treatment denotes: therapeutic diphenylcyclopropenone sensitization with weekly scalp DPC. The sample in question was whole blood, obtained in connection with sensitization to the hapten diphenylcyclopropenone (DPC). The receptor source for this set is a woman between 50 and 59 years old with alopecia areata. Some clones in this sample may be carry-over from other donors' samples.

At least ten counts were recorded for this clonotype. The chain combines TRBV7-9 with TRBJ2-1; D ambiguous. The CDR3 contains 12 residues. In germline, CDR1 is SEHNR, CDR2 FQNEAQ (reference sequence). Trimming took off 1 base at V and 7 bases at J, with 5 bases between the two ends. CDR3 in DNA: TGTGCCAGCAGCTTAGGAGAGAATGAGCAGTTCTTC. This gives the protein CASSLGENEQFF.

This clonotype was seen only a few times. This chain links TRBV12-3 or TRBV12-4 with TRBJ1-2; no reliable D call. This CDR3 is 11 amino acids long. The V and J ends lost 9 bases and 6 bases respectively, with 11 bases between them. The CDR3 region is CASVLGHGYTF. For the CDR3, the DNA is TGTGCCAGTGTATTGGGCCATGGCTACACCTTC.

This clonotype showed up many times. The rearrangement links TRBV7-3 to TRBJ1-1; 10 bases map to TRBD1. Germline V gives CDR1 SGHTA, CDR2 FQGTGA. The CDR3 loop spans 15 amino acids. After removal of 0 bases from V and 5 bases from J, the junction contained 3 bases not matched to a gene. The CDR3 here is CASSLTGQGGTEAFF. CDR3 nucleotide sequence: TGTGCCAGCAGCTTAACCGGACAGGGGGGGACTGAAGCTTTCTTT.

This clonotype was recorded only once. The chain is built from TRBV20-1 and TRBJ1-3; 9 nucleotides line up with TRBD1. CDR3 length: 14 residues. The germline CDR1 and CDR2 sequences are DFQATT and SNEGSKA (reference sequence). J gave up 1 base and V 6 bases, and 4 bases lay outside the gene matches. Here the CDR3 reads CSAKQGASGNTIYF. The CDR3 bases are TGCAGTGCGAAACAGGGGGCGTCTGGAAACACCATATATTTT.

There are a few counts of this clonotype. The chain employs TRBV28 and TRBJ2-1; 8 bases are a match to TRBD2. The CDR3 extends over 16 amino acids. Germline CDR1 MDHEN, CDR2 SYDVKM. J gave up 5 bases and V 5 bases, and 11 bases lay outside the gene matches. For the CDR3, the DNA is TGTGCCAGCAGTACCCTCGGCGGGAGGTCCCACAATGAGCAGTTCTTC. This codes for CASSTLGGRSHNEQFF.

This clonotype was counted many times. A read error may account for a junction end that differs from germline. The chain carries TRBV5-1 and TRBJ2-5, with unresolved D. CDR1 and CDR2 (germline): SGHRS, YFSETQ. The CDR3 runs 11 residues. CDR3 nucleotide sequence: TGTGCCAGCAGCTTGCAAGAGACCCAGTACTTC. It is translated as CASSLQETQYF. The full variable domain, completed using reference TRBV5-1 and TRBJ2-5, is KAGVTQTPRYLIKTRGQQVTLSCSPISGHRSVSWYQQTPGQGLQFLFEYFSETQRNKGNFPGRFSGRQFSNSRSEMNVSTLELGDSALYLCASSLQETQYFGPGTRLLVL.

This clonotype was found a few times. The chain combines TRBV6-1 with TRBJ1-2, with D maybe TRBD1 (5 bases). V dropped 5 bases and J dropped 4 bases, with 11 bases sitting between them. The CDR3 is 13 amino acids. Germline V lookup: CDR1 MNHNS, CDR2 SASEGT. The CDR3 DNA reads as TGTGCCAGCAGTCCGAGGGGAAGCTATGGCTACACCTTC. Translation: CASSPRGSYGYTF.

This clonotype came up many times. V is TRBV6-6 and J is TRBJ2-1; unclear D gene. The CDR3 spans 13 residues. V gave up 2 bases and J gave up 6 bases, with 8 bases separating them. The V gene's germline CDR1 is MNHNY and CDR2 SVGAGI (reference sequence). In nucleotides, the CDR3 is TGTGCCAGCAGTTACGGATGGGGCAATGAGCAGTTCTTC. Translated, it gives CASSYGWGNEQFF.

This clonotype was detected a few times. The chain uses TRBV3-1 and TRBJ1-5, with D possibly matching TRBD1 (5 bases). V dropped 2 bases and J dropped 12 bases, with 11 bases sitting between them. Germline assignment: CDR1 LGHDT and CDR2 YNNKEL (reference sequence). The CDR3 consists of 12 residues. CDR3 nucleotide sequence: TGTGCCAGCAGCCAAAATAAGGGGTACCAGCATTTT. Encoded protein: CASSQNKGYQHF.

This clonotype was detected only a few times. This sequence joins TRBV6-1 and TRBJ2-3; D gene unclear. The germline V gene has CDR1 MNHNS and CDR2 SASEGT. The ends were cut back, 4 bases at V and 2 bases at J, with 16 bases in the middle. The CDR3 is 16 amino acids. The CDR3 DNA reads TGTGCCAGCAGTGCCCGCTCCCACTCATACACAGATACGCAGTATTTT. This encodes CASSARSHSYTDTQYF.

On this clonotype: A much larger clonotype is one base distant, so this may be a read error. The gene calls are TRBV6-2 or TRBV6-3 and TRBJ1-3; maybe TRBD1 (5 bases). CDR3 length equals 15 residues. In germline, CDR1 is MNHEY, CDR2 SVGEGT. In DNA, the CDR3 is TGTGCCAGCAGTCCCGGGACGGTCTCTGGAATCACCATATATTTT. Translating it yields CASSPGTVSGITIYF.

This clonotype was found many times. The chain uses TRBV12-5 and TRBJ1-5; the D is unclear. V was shortened by 6 bases and J by 2 bases, with 5 bases between the two germline ends. The germline V gene encodes CDR1 LGHNT and CDR2 FRNRAP. This CDR3 contains 12 residues. CDR3 coding DNA: TGTGCTAGTGGCTTAGGCAATCAGCCCCAGCATTTT. It translates to CASGLGNQPQHF.

This clonotype was counted at least ten times. The chain carries TRBV6-1 and TRBJ1-1; possibly TRBD1 for D (6 bases). Germline assignment: CDR1 MNHNS and CDR2 SASEGT. Trimming shortened V by 4 bases and J by 8 bases, and 14 bases separated the two germline ends. The CDR3 runs to 13 residues. CDR3 loop: CASSAQGISEAFF. CDR3 bases: TGTGCCAGCAGTGCACAGGGAATCAGCGAAGCTTTCTTT.

The table lists this clonotype with many counts. This sequence joins TRBV6-5 and TRBJ2-7, with a tentative D call TRBD1 (5 bases). V was trimmed by 2 bases and J by 2 bases, leaving 7 bases between them. There are 13 residues in the CDR3. CDR1 MNHEY and CDR2 SVGAGI come from the germline V gene. CDR3 amino acids: CASSYGRAYEQYF. As DNA, the CDR3 is TGTGCCAGCAGTTACGGCAGGGCCTACGAGCAGTACTTC.

This clonotype was picked up many times. The chain has TRBV5-1 and TRBJ1-1, with D possibly matching TRBD1 (5 bases). In germline, CDR1 is SGHRS, CDR2 YFSETQ. CDR3 size: 14 residues. V was shortened by 6 bases and J by 4 bases, with 16 bases between the two germline ends. CDR3 sequence (DNA): TGCGCCAGCACCCTCCATTCTGGGGGCACTGAAGCTTTCTTT. Encoded protein: CASTLHSGGTEAFF. The complete variable domain, with remaining parts taken from reference TRBV5-1 and TRBJ1-1, reads KAGVTQTPRYLIKTRGQQVTLSCSPISGHRSVSWYQQTPGQGLQFLFEYFSETQRNKGNFPGRFSGRQFSNSRSEMNVSTLELGDSALYLCASTLHSGGTEAFFGQGTRLTVV.

The sample holds many counts of this clonotype. The rearrangement links TRBV6-2 or TRBV6-3 to TRBJ2-2; D is perhaps TRBD1 (6 bases). V lost 4 bases to trimming and J lost 3 bases, with 15 bases between them. Germline V CDR1 and CDR2: MNHEY, SVGEGT. The CDR3 has 16 amino acids. The CDR3 protein is CASSSRLQGYTGELFF. The CDR3 DNA follows: TGTGCCAGCAGTTCACGACTACAGGGTTACACCGGGGAGCTGTTTTTT.

The table lists this clonotype with many counts. The chain employs TRBV6-6 and TRBJ1-2, with 8 bases matching TRBD1. J gave up 3 bases and V 6 bases, and 9 bases lay outside the gene matches. CDR1 and CDR2 (germline): MNHNY, SVGAGI (reference sequence). The CDR3 sequence is 15 residues long. CDR3 residues: CASRPGQGRHYGYTF. The CDR3 DNA sequence: TGTGCCAGCAGACCAGGACAGGGACGGCACTATGGCTACACCTTC.

Ten or more counts support this clonotype. This chain links TRBV25-1 with TRBJ2-7; 9 positions match TRBD1. Germline V gene lookup returns CDR1 MGHDK and CDR2 SYGVNS. V lost 4 bases and J lost 7; bases outside the gene matches: 5. This CDR3 is 13 amino acids long. CDR3 sequence reads: CASSGDRGWEQYF. Written as DNA, the CDR3 is TGTGCCAGCAGTGGCGACAGGGGGTGGGAGCAGTACTTC.

This clonotype was seen more than once but under ten times. The rearrangement uses TRBV6-6 and TRBJ1-3, with 7 bases aligning to TRBD1. The junction had 9 bases not matched to a gene; V was cut back by 10 bases and J by 0 bases. The germline gives CDR1 MNHNY, CDR2 SVGAGI (reference sequence). This CDR3 comprises 15 residues. The CDR3 here is CAITTGALSGNTIYF. CDR3 DNA sequence: TGTGCCATCACCACAGGGGCTCTCTCTGGAAACACCATATATTTT.

This clonotype appeared a few times. The genes are TRBV2 and TRBJ2-3; 9 nucleotides agree with TRBD2. This CDR3 comprises 14 residues. Per germline, CDR1 SNHLY and CDR2 FYNNEI. With 6 bases clipped from V and 6 bases from J, the junction kept 7 bases outside the gene matches. The CDR3 DNA sequence: TGTGCCAGCAGGGGGGGACTAGCAAAGGATACGCAGTATTTT. Its translation is CASRGGLAKDTQYF. The full variable domain, in which reference TRBV2 and TRBJ2-3 provide the parts outside the CDR3, is EPEVTQTPSHQVTQMGQEVILRCVPISNHLYFYWYRQILGQKVEFLVSFYNNEISEKSEIFDDQFSVERPDGSNFTLKIRSTKLEDSAMYFCASRGGLAKDTQYFGPGTRLTVL.

In its sample, this clonotype was seen a few times. CDR3 DNA sequence: TGTGCCAGCAGCTTTTCAGGGATCCCTCAGCCCCAGCATTTT. It codes for CASSFSGIPQPQHF. The V and J genes are TRBV5-6 and TRBJ1-5; the D gene is possibly TRBD1 (5 bases). CDR1 is SGHDT and CDR2 is YYEEEE in the germline V gene. V was shortened by 2 bases and J by 6 bases, with 12 bases between the two germline ends. This CDR3 is built from 14 residues.

This clonotype appeared a few times. V usage is TRBV18 and J usage is TRBJ2-7; 10 bases map to TRBD1. The germline CDR1 and CDR2 sequences are KGHSH and LQKENI. V lost 4 bases and J lost 6; bases outside the gene matches: 9. The CDR3 extends over 15 amino acids. CDR3 in amino acids: CASSHKGTGAGEQYF. CDR3 DNA: TGTGCCAGCTCACACAAGGGGACAGGGGCTGGCGAGCAGTACTTC.

This clonotype has at least ten counts. The J gene is TRBJ2-7, the V gene TRBV29-1; 7 bases fit TRBD1. Trimming took 2 bases from V and 3 from J; bases not matched to a gene: 4. The CDR3 is 13 residues long. The V gene's germline CDR1 is SQVTM and CDR2 ANQGSEA. The CDR3 spells CSVETGDLYEQYF. DNA of the CDR3: TGCAGCGTTGAAACAGGGGACCTCTACGAGCAGTACTTC.

This clonotype was observed at least ten times. J is TRBJ2-2 and V is TRBV20-1, with TRBD2 matching 7 bases. Trimming at V came to 2 bases and at J to 7 bases, leaving 7 bases not matched to a gene. The CDR3 is 14 residues long. The germline V gene has CDR1 DFQATT and CDR2 SNEGSKA (reference sequence). The CDR3 here is CSARRGGSDGELFF. The CDR3 bases are TGCAGTGCTAGACGGGGCGGGAGCGACGGGGAGCTGTTTTTT.

The chain links TRBV24-1 to TRBJ2-3; 10 bases fit TRBD1. The junction had 8 bases not matched to a gene; V was cut back by 4 bases and J by 5 bases. CDR3 length: 16 amino acids. Germline CDR1 and CDR2: KGHDR and SFDVKD. CDR3 DNA sequence: TGTGCCACCAGTGACTCTGGGACAGGGGTGGAAGATACGCAGTATTTT. As protein: CATSDSGTGVEDTQYF.

About this clonotype itself: Sequence at one end of the junction differs from germline and may be a read error. J is TRBJ2-3 and V is TRBV6-2 or TRBV6-3; 13 bases fit TRBD2. Looked up from germline, CDR1 is MNHEY and CDR2 is SVGEGT. CDR3 length equals 11 residues. DNA of the CDR3: TGTGCCAGCAGCCATGGACTAGCGGGAGTTTTT. Amino acids: CASSHGLAGVF.

CDR3 residues: CSARGRAGPQHF. The CDR3 DNA follows: TGCAGTGCTAGAGGTCGGGCCGGACCCCAGCATTTT. This chain joins TRBV20-1 and TRBJ1-5, with no clear D. This CDR3 spans 12 amino acids. Trimming cost V 1 base and J 10 bases, with 11 bases left between them. Germline CDR1 and CDR2: DFQATT and SNEGSKA (reference sequence).

There are a few counts of this clonotype. The rearrangement uses TRBV4-2 and TRBJ2-5; 8 bases align to TRBD2. The V gene end was trimmed by 1 base and the J gene end by 3 bases; junction bases not matched to a gene: 1. Per germline, CDR1 LGHNA and CDR2 YNFKEQ. The CDR3 has 14 amino acids. CDR3 DNA sequence: TGTGCCAGCAGCCAAGGGCGGGGGGAAGAGACCCAGTACTTC. Protein: CASSQGRGEETQYF.

This clonotype has just a few counts. This rearrangement joins TRBV15 to TRBJ2-7; maybe TRBD1 (6 bases). Germline CDR1 and CDR2: LNHNV and YYDKDF (reference sequence). Trimming cost V 1 base and J 0 bases, with 10 bases left between them. This CDR3 comprises 15 residues. The chain's CDR3 is CATSRARGVSYEQYF. The CDR3 DNA reads TGTGCCACCAGCAGAGCCAGGGGCGTCTCCTACGAGCAGTACTTC.

This clonotype came up many times. The J gene is TRBJ1-5, the V gene TRBV5-1; D is unresolved. V dropped 1 base and J dropped 3 bases, with 11 bases sitting between them. This CDR3 comprises 15 residues. Germline CDR1 SGHRS, CDR2 YFSETQ. In nucleotides, the CDR3 is TGCGCCAGCAGCTTGCCGCGGGGTGCCAATCAGCCCCAGCATTTT. It codes for CASSLPRGANQPQHF.

The V gene is TRBV2, the J gene TRBJ1-6, with a weak D call TRBD1 (5 bases). With 4 bases removed from V and 7 bases from J, the gap between germline ends came to 8 bases. CDR3 length: 13 amino acids. Germline loops: CDR1 SNHLY, CDR2 FYNNEI. For the CDR3, the DNA is TGTGCCAGCAGTGTTGGGGGGAATTCACCCCTCCACTTT. Protein sequence: CASSVGGNSPLHF.